This T cell receptor beta chain was identified during a study of blood T cell repertoires in COVID-19. Assay: immunoSEQ multiplex PCR; the TCRdb copy retains only in-frame clones and omits some. This table holds roughly 240,000 clones, 85% to 90% found once. The germline V gene has CDR1 MNHNS and CDR2 SASEGT. The CDR3 extends over 14 amino acids. Trimming cost V 2 bases and J 1 base, with 8 bases left between them. This receptor was taken from a man over 45 who had been exposed to COVID-19. Sequenced: PBMCs or T cells enriched from blood (not recorded which). The chain joins TRBV6-1 to TRBJ1-1; TRBD1 is a possible D gene (6 bases). CDR3 protein: CASSETGRNTEAFF. The CDR3 DNA sequence: TGTGCCAGCAGTGAAACAGGGAGGAACACTGAAGCTTTCTTT.